The clone carrying this T cell receptor (beta chain) has at least ten counts. Its antigen remains unknown. This sample was taken from a study of T-cell memory formation after mild COVID-19. There are 12 residues in the CDR3. Trimming removed 7 bases from V and 3 bases from J, with 10 bases in between. The germline V gene encodes CDR1 SQVTM and CDR2 ANQGSEA. Study outcomes and limitations: Pre-infection memory held some responding clones, suggesting pre-existing cross-reactive T cells responded. CD4+ clones that contracted lay mainly in CM and EM; CD8+ ones lay in EMRA. Clones shrinking between day 15 and 85 showed a balanced CD4/CD8 split, and those that grew later tilted toward CD4+.

Employing constant-segment primers, 5'RACE generated TCR alpha and TCR beta cDNA libraries bearing sample barcodes and UMIs. TCRdb re-analysed the 5' RACE reads in MiXCR, keeping a single row per CDR3 protein. The data hold some 450,000 distinct CDR3 sequences, with around 20% observed a single time. The receptor was isolated from an adult woman who had mild COVID-19 (a few samples of this study predate the infection). Cell type and time point are not known. Sequencing was performed on PBMCs or a T cell subset sorted from them (not recorded which). The genes are TRBV29-1 and TRBJ1-5; D may be TRBD1 (5 bases). In DNA, the CDR3 is TGCAGCGCTCAGGGCTACAATCAGCCCCAGCATTTT. Its protein product is CSAQGYNQPQHF.